The present TCR beta chain was sequenced within a study of blood T cells in healthy people across ages. This clonotype was recorded a few times. With a J-beta primer mix and a sample-barcoded 5' primer, a second PCR ran roughly 6 to 12 cycles. No fewer than 2.5 million CDR3-containing paired-end reads came from each sample. In TCRdb, the 5' RACE reads were re-called with MiXCR into one record per CDR3 protein. The table shows some 1.7 million distinct CDR3 sequences, with roughly 27% occurring only once. The extraction recovered at least 5 micrograms of total RNA per sample. This CDR3 region has 12 residues. V trimming: 7 bases; J trimming: 6 bases; junction bases outside the gene matches: 8. The germline CDR1 and CDR2 sequences are SQVTM and ANQGSEA.

Source material: blood. The clonotype originates from a woman aged 25 to 45 in good health. This chain joins TRBV29-1 and TRBJ1-2, with TRBD1 identical over 7 bases. CDR3 loop: CSGVGQGDGYTF. The CDR3 region has the DNA TGCAGCGGTGTTGGTCAGGGGGATGGCTACACCTTC.